This section outlines one T cell receptor (beta chain) sequence together with its context. Profiling relied on immunoSEQ multiplex PCR, and the TCRdb table lists in-frame clones only, not all of them. The sample comprises 250,000 to 400,000 clones, around 88% of which are singletons, and about 1.5% rests with the top ten. These data are taken from a study of blood T cell repertoires in COVID-19. At the level of the study: Samples taken during acute and convalescent COVID-19 were collected in the United States, Italy and Spain. PBMCs, B-cell-depleted T cells, or T cells were the source of the cDNA or gDNA that made up the material.

With 0 bases removed from V and 9 bases from J, the gap between germline ends came to 14 bases. The CDR3 length is 14 residues. Germline CDR1 is LGHDT and CDR2 is YNNKEL (reference sequence). The V and J genes are TRBV3-1 (or the pseudogene TRBV3-2) and TRBJ1-1, with a possible D match to TRBD1 (6 bases). This clonotype was obtained from a woman aged 25-40 years with COVID-19, enrolled during active disease. What was sequenced was peripheral blood. The CDR3 region is CASSQDLQGSKAFF. In DNA, the CDR3 is TGTGCCAGCAGCCAAGATTTACAGGGAAGTAAAGCTTTCTTT.